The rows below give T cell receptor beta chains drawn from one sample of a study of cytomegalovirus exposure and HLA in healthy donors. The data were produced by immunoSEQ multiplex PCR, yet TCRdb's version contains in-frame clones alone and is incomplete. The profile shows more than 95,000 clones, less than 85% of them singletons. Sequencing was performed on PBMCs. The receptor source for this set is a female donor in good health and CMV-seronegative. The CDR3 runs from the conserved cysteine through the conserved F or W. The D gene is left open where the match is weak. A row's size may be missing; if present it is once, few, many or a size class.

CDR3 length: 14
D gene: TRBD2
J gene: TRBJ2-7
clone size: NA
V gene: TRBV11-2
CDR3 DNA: TGTGCCAGCGGCAAGACTAGCGGGACCCACGAGCAGTACTTC
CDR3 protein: CASGKTSGTHEQYF

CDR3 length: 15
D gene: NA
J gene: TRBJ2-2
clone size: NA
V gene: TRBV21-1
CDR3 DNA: TGTGCCAGCAGCACGGTAGCGGGGCGTGAAGGGGAGCTGTTTTTT
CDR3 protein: CASSTVAGREGELFF

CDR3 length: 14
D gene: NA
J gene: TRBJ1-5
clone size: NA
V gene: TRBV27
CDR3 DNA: TGTGCCAGCAGGATCAGGGGCCATAATCAGCCCCAGCATTTT
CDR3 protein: CASRIRGHNQPQHF

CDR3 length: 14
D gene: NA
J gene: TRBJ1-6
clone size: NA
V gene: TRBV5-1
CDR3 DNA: TGCGCCAGCTCCGGGACCGGGGGTAATTCACCCCTCCACTTT
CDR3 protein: CASSGTGGNSPLHF

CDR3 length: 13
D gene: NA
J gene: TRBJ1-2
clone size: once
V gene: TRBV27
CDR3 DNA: TGTGCCAGCCGCAGTTCTGAGCGGCATGGCTACACCTTC
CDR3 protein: CASRSSERHGYTF

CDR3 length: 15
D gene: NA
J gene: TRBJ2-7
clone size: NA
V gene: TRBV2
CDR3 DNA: TGTGCCAGCAGTGAAGCCGGGTTCGGTAACTACGAGCAGTACTTC
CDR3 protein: CASSEAGFGNYEQYF

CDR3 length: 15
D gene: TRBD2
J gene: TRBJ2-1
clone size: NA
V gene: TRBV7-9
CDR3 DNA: TGTGCCAGCAGCCACACTAGCGGGAAGCGCAATGAGCAGTTCTTC
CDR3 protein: CASSHTSGKRNEQFF

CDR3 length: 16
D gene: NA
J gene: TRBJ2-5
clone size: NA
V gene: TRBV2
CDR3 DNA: TGTGCCAACTCCCCTCGGGGACGGAACGTCGGGGGGACCCAGTACTTC
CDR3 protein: CANSPRGRNVGGTQYF

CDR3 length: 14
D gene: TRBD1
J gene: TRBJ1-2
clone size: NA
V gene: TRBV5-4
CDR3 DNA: TGTGCCAGCAGCTTGTTCCGGACAGGGGATGGCTACACCTTC
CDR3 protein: CASSLFRTGDGYTF

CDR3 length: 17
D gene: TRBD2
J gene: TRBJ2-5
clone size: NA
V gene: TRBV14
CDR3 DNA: TGTGCCAGCAGCCGAAGTCGTCGTACGGGGGGGCCGGAGACCCAGTACTTC
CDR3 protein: CASSRSRRTGGPETQYF

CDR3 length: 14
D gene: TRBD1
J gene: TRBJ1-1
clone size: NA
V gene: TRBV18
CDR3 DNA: TGTGCCAGCTCATTCCAGGGGGCAGATACTGAAGCTTTCTTT
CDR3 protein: CASSFQGADTEAFF

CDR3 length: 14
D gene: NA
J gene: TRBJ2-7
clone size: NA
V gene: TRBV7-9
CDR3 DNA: TGTGCCAGCAGCACCGGACAGAGTTCCTACGAGCAGTACTTC
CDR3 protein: CASSTGQSSYEQYF

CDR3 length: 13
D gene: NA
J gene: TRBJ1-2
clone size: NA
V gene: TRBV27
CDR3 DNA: TGTGCCAGCAGTTGGACTGGAGGGGCTGGCTACACCTTC
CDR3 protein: CASSWTGGAGYTF

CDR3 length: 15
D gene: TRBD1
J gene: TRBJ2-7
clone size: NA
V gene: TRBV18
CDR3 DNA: TGTGCCAGCTCACCAGTGGGACAGGGGGCCTACGAGCAGTACTTC
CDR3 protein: CASSPVGQGAYEQYF

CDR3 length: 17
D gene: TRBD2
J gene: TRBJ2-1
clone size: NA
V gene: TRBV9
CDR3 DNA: TGTGCCAGCAGCGTAGCTACAGGACTAGCGTTTAACAATGAGCAGTTCTTC
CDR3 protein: CASSVATGLAFNNEQFF

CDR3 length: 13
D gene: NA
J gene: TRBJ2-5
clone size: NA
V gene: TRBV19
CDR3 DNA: TGTGCCAGTAGTATAGGGGCCAGTCCGACCCAGTACTTC
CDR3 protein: CASSIGASPTQYF

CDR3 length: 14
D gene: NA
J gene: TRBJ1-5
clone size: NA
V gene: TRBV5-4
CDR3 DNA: TGTGCCAGCAGCTCGGCGGGAGGGAATCAGCCCCAGCATTTT
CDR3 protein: CASSSAGGNQPQHF

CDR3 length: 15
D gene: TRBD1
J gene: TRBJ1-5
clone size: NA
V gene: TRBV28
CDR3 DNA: TGTGCCAGCAGTTCAGCGGACTCAGGGGGGCAGCCCCAGCATTTT
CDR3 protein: CASSSADSGGQPQHF

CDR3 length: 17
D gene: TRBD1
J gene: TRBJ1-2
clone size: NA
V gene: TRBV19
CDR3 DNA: TGTGCCAGTAGCATACCCCTTGCAGGGGGCCGTAGCTATGGCTACACCTTC
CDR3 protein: CASSIPLAGGRSYGYTF

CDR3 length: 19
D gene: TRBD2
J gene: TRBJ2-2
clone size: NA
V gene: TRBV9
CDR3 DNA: TGTGCCAGCAGCAAACCAGCGGGGATAAGAAAAAAGAACACCGGGGAGCTGTTTTTT
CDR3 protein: CASSKPAGIRKKNTGELFF

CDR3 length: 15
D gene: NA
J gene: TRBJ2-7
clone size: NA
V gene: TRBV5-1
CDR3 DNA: TGCGCCAGCAGCTTGGACGGGAACGGGGGCTACGAGCAGTACTTC
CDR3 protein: CASSLDGNGGYEQYF

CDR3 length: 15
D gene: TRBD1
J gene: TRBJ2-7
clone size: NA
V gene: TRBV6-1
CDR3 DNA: TGTGCCAGCAGTGAAGCCCGGACAGGACTCTACGAGCAGTACTTC
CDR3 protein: CASSEARTGLYEQYF

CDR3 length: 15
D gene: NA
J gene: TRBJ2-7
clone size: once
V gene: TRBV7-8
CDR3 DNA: TGTGCCAGCAGCTTGGGTGGGGCTGGCCACTACGAGCAGTACTTC
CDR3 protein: CASSLGGAGHYEQYF

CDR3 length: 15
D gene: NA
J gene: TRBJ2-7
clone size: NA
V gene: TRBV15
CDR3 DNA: TGTGCCACCAGCGCAGCTCAACAGAGCTCCTACGAGCAGTACTTC
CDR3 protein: CATSAAQQSSYEQYF

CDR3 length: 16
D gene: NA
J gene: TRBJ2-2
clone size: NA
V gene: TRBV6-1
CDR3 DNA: TGTGCCAGCAGTGCCCAGGGGCGGATGAACACCGGGGAGCTGTTTTTT
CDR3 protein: CASSAQGRMNTGELFF

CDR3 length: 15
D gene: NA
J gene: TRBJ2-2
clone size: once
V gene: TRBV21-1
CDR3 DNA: TGTGCCAGCAGCAAAGTCGGGTCGAACACCGGGGAGCTGTTTTTT
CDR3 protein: CASSKVGSNTGELFF

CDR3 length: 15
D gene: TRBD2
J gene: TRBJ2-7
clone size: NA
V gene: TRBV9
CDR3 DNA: TGTGCCAGCAGCGTAGGCCTAGCGGTAAACTACGAGCAGTACTTC
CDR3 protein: CASSVGLAVNYEQYF

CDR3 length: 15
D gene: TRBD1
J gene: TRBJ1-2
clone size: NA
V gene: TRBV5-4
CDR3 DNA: TGTGCCAGTTTCCGACCGGGACAGGGGGCAGGTGGCTACACCTTC
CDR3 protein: CASFRPGQGAGGYTF

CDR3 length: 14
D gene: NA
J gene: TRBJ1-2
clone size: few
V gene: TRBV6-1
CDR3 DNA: TGTGCCAGCAGTAATCAGGGGACTAACTATGGCTACACCTTC
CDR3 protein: CASSNQGTNYGYTF

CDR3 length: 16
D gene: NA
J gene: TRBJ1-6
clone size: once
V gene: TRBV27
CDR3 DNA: TGTGCCAGCAGCCCCAGGGTCCTCGCCTCTAATTCACCCCTCCACTTT
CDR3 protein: CASSPRVLASNSPLHF